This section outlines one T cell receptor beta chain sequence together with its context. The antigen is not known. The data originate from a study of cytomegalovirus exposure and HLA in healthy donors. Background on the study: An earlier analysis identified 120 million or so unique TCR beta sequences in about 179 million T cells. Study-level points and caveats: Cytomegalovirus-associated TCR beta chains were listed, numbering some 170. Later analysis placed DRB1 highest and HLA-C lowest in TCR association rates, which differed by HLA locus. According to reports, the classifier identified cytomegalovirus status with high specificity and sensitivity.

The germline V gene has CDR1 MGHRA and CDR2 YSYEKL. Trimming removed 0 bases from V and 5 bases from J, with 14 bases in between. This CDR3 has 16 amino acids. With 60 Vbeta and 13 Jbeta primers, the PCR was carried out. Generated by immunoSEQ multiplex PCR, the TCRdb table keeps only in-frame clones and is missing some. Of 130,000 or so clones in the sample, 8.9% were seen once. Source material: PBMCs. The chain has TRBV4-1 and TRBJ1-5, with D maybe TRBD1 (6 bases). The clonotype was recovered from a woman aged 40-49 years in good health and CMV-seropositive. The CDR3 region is CASSQEGTPVDQPQHF. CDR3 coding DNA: TGCGCCAGCAGCCAAGAGGGGACACCCGTGGATCAGCCCCAGCATTTT.